The 32 T cell receptor beta chains below all came from one sample that was sequenced in a study of OX40 agonist ivuxolimab in advanced cancers. The repertoire was sequenced with immunoSEQ multiplex PCR; TCRdb's copy has only in-frame clones and lacks some. This sample carries about 63,000 clones, 90% to 95% of them seen once, and the ten largest clones take around 4.2%. The source was CD4+ or CD8+ T cells sorted from blood, collected in a trial of the OX40 agonist ivuxolimab. These receptors were taken from an adult with an advanced solid tumor such as melanoma, head and neck, liver or kidney cancer.

V gene TRBV7-9 combines with J gene TRBJ2-5, with D uncertain. CDR1 and CDR2 from the germline V gene are SEHNR and FQNEAQ (reference sequence). The CDR3 covers 14 residues. V was shortened by 2 bases and J by 4 bases, with 11 bases between the two germline ends. The DNA for the CDR3 is TGTGCCAGCAGCTTAAGCCAGTCTGTAGAGACCCAGTACTTC. Translating gives CASSLSQSVETQYF.

This clone was seen a single time. The chain combines TRBV19 with TRBJ2-4; the D call may be TRBD1 or TRBD2 (7 bases each). The CDR3 has 16 residues. Germline CDR1 LNHDA, CDR2 SQIVND (reference sequence). V lost 5 bases to trimming and J lost 1 base, with 15 bases between them. CDR3 sequence reads: CASSADREGAKNIQYF. The CDR3 DNA follows: TGTGCCAGTAGTGCCGACAGGGAGGGGGCCAAAAACATTCAGTACTTC.

V is TRBV27 and J is TRBJ2-1; the match to TRBD2 covers 8 bases. The CDR3 is 16 residues long. The J segment lost 4 bases and the V segment lost 6 bases, leaving 11 bases of the junction unmatched. Per germline, CDR1 MNHEY and CDR2 SMNVEV (reference sequence). The CDR3 coding sequence is TGTGCCAGCAGACTGGCCCTAGCGGGCGGGTACAATGAGCAGTTCTTC. Encoded protein: CASRLALAGGYNEQFF.

This clone was found once. In DNA form, the CDR3 reads TGCGCCAGCAGCCAAGAACGGGGAGGCTGGAATGAGCAGTTCTTC. Translating it yields CASSQERGGWNEQFF. The chain employs TRBV4-1 and TRBJ2-1; maybe TRBD2 (6 bases). This CDR3 comprises 15 residues. Trimming removed 0 bases from V and 7 bases from J, with 13 bases in between. Germline CDR1 reads MGHRA; CDR2 reads YSYEKL.

This clone occurred once. The chain employs TRBV27 and TRBJ2-2, with 11 bases fitting TRBD1. J lost 7 bases, V lost 7 bases, and 8 bases had no gene match. CDR1 MNHEY and CDR2 SMNVEV come from the germline V gene (reference sequence). The CDR3 extends over 15 amino acids. The chain's CDR3 is CASKAGTGGHGELFF. As DNA, the CDR3 is TGTGCCAGCAAAGCCGGGACAGGGGGACACGGGGAGCTGTTTTTT.

This rearrangement joins TRBV19 to TRBJ1-1; possibly TRBD1 for D (5 bases). CDR1 LNHDA and CDR2 SQIVND come from the germline V gene (reference sequence). Trimming left V 3 bases short and J 7 bases short, with 12 bases between. The CDR3 length is 13 residues. DNA for the CDR3: TGTGCCAGTAGTATTTACCTGGGGCTTGAAGCTTTCTTT. Encoded protein: CASSIYLGLEAFF.

This chain links TRBV7-6 with TRBJ2-1, with 9 bases lining up with TRBD2. The germline V gene encodes CDR1 SGHVS and CDR2 FNYEAQ. Trimming removed 4 bases from V and 2 bases from J; junction bases left unmatched: 15. The CDR3 consists of 19 residues. CDR3 sequence (DNA): TGTGCCAGCAGCTCGGCGGCGGGAGGGCCTAGCGCAACCTACAATGAGCAGTTCTTC. This encodes CASSSAAGGPSATYNEQFF.

The J gene is TRBJ2-5, the V gene TRBV6-6; either TRBD1 or TRBD2 may fit D (5 bases each). This CDR3 region has 12 residues. The V and J ends lost 8 bases and 5 bases respectively, with 12 bases between them. Germline-derived CDR1 and CDR2 are MNHNY and SVGAGI (reference sequence). The CDR3 loop is CASLEGKETQYF. The DNA of the CDR3 is TGTGCCAGCTTAGAGGGGAAGGAGACCCAGTACTTC.

The CDR3 DNA follows: TGTGCCACCAGCAGAGAAAGAGGAGGGATCCATGAGCAGTTCTTC. Translation gives CATSRERGGIHEQFF. The J gene is TRBJ2-1, the V gene TRBV15; D possibly corresponds to TRBD2 (6 bases). The CDR3 covers 15 residues. V shed 0 bases and J shed 8 bases, with 14 bases lying between them. Germline loops: CDR1 LNHNV, CDR2 YYDKDF (reference sequence).

Note on this clone: The sample carries other DNA sequences with the same CDR3. The V gene is TRBV27, the J gene TRBJ1-5, with D tentatively TRBD1 (6 bases). CDR1 and CDR2 from the germline V gene are MNHEY and SMNVEV (reference sequence). Trimming took 6 bases from V and 3 from J, leaving 12 bases between them. The CDR3 contains 14 residues. The CDR3 region is CASRNGGPNQPQHF. In nucleotides, the CDR3 is TGTGCCAGCAGGAACGGGGGGCCCAATCAGCCCCAGCATTTT.

The CDR3 nucleotides read TGCAGCGTTGAAGATCTTACAGGGCGAGGCTACACCTTC. Its protein is CSVEDLTGRGYTF. J is TRBJ1-2 and V is TRBV29-1; D might be TRBD1 (6 bases). The length of the CDR3 is 13 residues. Trimming took off 0 bases at V and 8 bases at J, with 13 bases between the two ends. Germline values: CDR1 SQVTM, CDR2 ANQGSEA.

This chain links TRBV19 with TRBJ2-1; 9 nucleotides line up with TRBD2. After removal of 5 bases from V and 4 bases from J, the junction contained 6 bases not matched to a gene. Germline V CDR1 and CDR2: LNHDA, SQIVND (reference sequence). The CDR3 is 15 residues long. CDR3 in amino acids: CASSSGTSPYNEQFF. In DNA form, the CDR3 reads TGTGCCAGTAGTTCCGGGACTAGCCCGTACAATGAGCAGTTCTTC.

This clone was counted once. V usage is TRBV7-6 and J usage is TRBJ2-3; D possibly corresponds to TRBD1 (5 bases). The CDR3 has 16 amino acids. Trimming shortened V by 2 bases and J by 0 bases, and 12 bases separated the two germline ends. Germline V gene sequence: CDR1 SGHVS, CDR2 FNYEAQ. The CDR3, as DNA: TGTGCCAGCAGCTTATCCACAGGCCCTAGCACAGATACGCAGTATTTT. It yields the protein CASSLSTGPSTDTQYF.

This rearrangement joins TRBV11-1 to TRBJ1-5; TRBD1 matches 9 bases. V gave up 2 bases and J gave up 6 bases; unmatched junction bases: 2. Germline assignment: CDR1 SGHAT and CDR2 FQDESV (reference sequence). CDR3 size: 14 residues. The CDR3 sequence is CASSLTGGSQPQHF. The DNA of the CDR3 is TGTGCCAGCAGCTTAACAGGGGGCAGTCAGCCCCAGCATTTT.

V and J are TRBV7-9 and TRBJ1-2; a weak D match, TRBD1 (5 bases). Germline-derived CDR1 and CDR2 are SEHNR and FQNEAQ (reference sequence). The CDR3 runs 14 residues. Trimming removed 3 bases at V and 7 bases at J, with 15 bases between. CDR3 amino acids: CASSLGPSGTGYTF. CDR3 in DNA: TGTGCCAGCAGCTTGGGGCCTTCTGGGACTGGCTACACCTTC.

The CDR3 reads CASSLVSLAGTDTQYF. The CDR3 nucleotides read TGCGCCAGCAGCTTGGTTTCGCTAGCGGGGACAGATACGCAGTATTTT. This chain joins TRBV5-1 and TRBJ2-3; the match to TRBD2 covers 9 bases. The germline CDR1 and CDR2 sequences are SGHRS and YFSETQ. This CDR3 has 16 amino acids. The V and J ends lost 0 bases and 3 bases, in that order; junction bases with no gene match: 5.

The CDR3 loop reads CASSQDSTGVHYEQFF. The CDR3 DNA sequence: TGCGCCAGCAGCCAAGATTCGACAGGGGTACATTATGAGCAGTTCTTC. The gene calls are TRBV4-1 and TRBJ2-1, with 8 positions matching TRBD1. Germline CDR1 MGHRA, CDR2 YSYEKL. The ends lost 0 bases at V and 8 bases at J; junction bases unmatched: 9. This CDR3 has 16 residues.

The rearrangement links TRBV12-5 to TRBJ1-5, with no clear D. Germline-derived CDR1 and CDR2 are LGHNT and FRNRAP. Between the trimmed V and J ends, which lost 6 bases and 0 bases, there was a span of 6 bases. This CDR3 has 13 amino acids. In DNA, the CDR3 is TGTGCTAGTGGCCAGTATAGCAATCAGCCCCAGCATTTT. Amino acids: CASGQYSNQPQHF.

The rearrangement uses TRBV9 and TRBJ2-1; TRBD1 matches 10 bases. Trimming at V came to 3 bases and at J to 1 base, leaving 13 bases not matched to a gene. This CDR3 region has 19 residues. Germline V CDR1 and CDR2: SGDLS, YYNGEE. CDR3 sequence (DNA): TGTGCCAGCAGCGGGCTCGGGACAGGGGCCTCTCTATCCTACAATGAGCAGTTCTTC. Protein product: CASSGLGTGASLSYNEQFF.

This sequence joins TRBV6-4 and TRBJ1-2; 9 nucleotides match TRBD1. The CDR3 consists of 15 residues. The trim removed 2 bases at V and 8 bases at J, leaving 9 bases unmatched. Germline CDR1 and CDR2: MRHNA and SNTAGT. The CDR3 spells CASSDNPGQGYGYTF. In DNA form, the CDR3 reads TGTGCCAGCAGTGACAACCCGGGACAGGGCTACGGCTACACCTTC.

This clone was detected many times. The CDR3 protein is CASSTGQSLEQYF. Written as DNA, the CDR3 is TGTGCCAGTAGTACGGGACAGAGTCTGGAGCAGTACTTC. This chain uses TRBV19 with TRBJ2-7; 7 bases map to TRBD1. V lost 4 bases and J lost 7; bases outside the gene matches: 7. CDR1 and CDR2 from the germline V gene are LNHDA and SQIVND (reference sequence). CDR3 length equals 13 residues.

The chain uses TRBV4-1 and TRBJ1-3; D gene unclear. Trimming cost V 4 bases and J 2 bases, with 15 bases left between them. The CDR3 extends over 16 amino acids. The germline CDR1 and CDR2 sequences are MGHRA and YSYEKL. The CDR3 loop reads CASSPHSRPTGNTIYF. The DNA of the CDR3 is TGCGCCAGCAGCCCCCACTCAAGGCCGACTGGAAACACCATATATTTT.

V and J are TRBV2 and TRBJ2-2; 12 bases fit TRBD2. Germline CDR1 SNHLY, CDR2 FYNNEI. The CDR3 has 17 residues. Losses at the gene ends were 6 bases for V and 7 bases for J; bases not matched to a gene: 12. Here the CDR3 reads CASRPPASGGAIGELFF. In DNA, the CDR3 is TGTGCCAGCAGGCCCCCGGCTAGCGGGGGGGCAATCGGGGAGCTGTTTTTT. The full variable domain, completed using reference TRBV2 and TRBJ2-2, is EPEVTQTPSHQVTQMGQEVILRCVPISNHLYFYWYRQILGQKVEFLVSFYNNEISEKSEIFDDQFSVERPDGSNFTLKIRSTKLEDSAMYFCASRPPASGGAIGELFFGEGSRLTVL.

The V and J genes are TRBV9 and TRBJ2-2; unclear D gene. There are 12 residues in the CDR3. Germline CDR1 and CDR2: SGDLS and YYNGEE. Trimming left V 0 bases short and J 7 bases short, with 4 bases between. CDR3 sequence reads: CASSVGDGELFF. The CDR3 coding sequence is TGTGCCAGCAGCGTAGGTGACGGGGAGCTGTTTTTT.

The chain recombines TRBV28 with TRBJ2-1; D gene unclear. There are 12 residues in the CDR3. CDR1 is MDHEN and CDR2 is SYDVKM in the germline V gene. Trimming took 4 bases from V and 10 from J, leaving 11 bases between them. The CDR3 loop is CASSWANWEQFF. The CDR3 bases are TGTGCCAGCAGTTGGGCAAATTGGGAGCAGTTCTTC.

The chain uses TRBV4-1 and TRBJ1-1, with D possibly TRBD1 on 6 matching bases. CDR3 size: 16 residues. Germline V gives CDR1 MGHRA, CDR2 YSYEKL. Trimming shortened V by 3 bases and J by 1 base, and 15 bases separated the two germline ends. The CDR3 region has the DNA TGCGCCAGCAGCCAGTGGACGGAACAGGGGAACACTGAAGCTTTCTTT. Amino acid sequence: CASSQWTEQGNTEAFF.

This clone has a handful of counts. The chain carries TRBV7-9 and TRBJ1-1, with D unclear. CDR3 length: 15 residues. Deletions cut 2 bases from V and 0 bases from J, with 10 bases between. Germline values: CDR1 SEHNR, CDR2 FQNEAQ (reference sequence). The CDR3 sequence is CASSLLGTMNTEAFF. DNA of the CDR3: TGTGCCAGCAGCTTACTGGGCACAATGAACACTGAAGCTTTCTTT.

This clone was seen only a few times. The CDR3 sequence is CASSVGNADKGYTF. Here the CDR3 DNA reads TGTGCCAGCAGCGTAGGCAACGCAGACAAGGGCTACACCTTC. The genes are TRBV9 and TRBJ1-2; no reliable D call. The CDR3 contains 14 residues. Germline assignment: CDR1 SGDLS and CDR2 YYNGEE. Between the trimmed V and J ends, which lost 0 bases and 8 bases, there was a span of 14 bases.

The rearrangement uses TRBV4-1 and TRBJ1-1; the D is unclear. V lost 1 base and J lost 3, with 12 bases in between. Germline V gives CDR1 MGHRA, CDR2 YSYEKL. The CDR3 length is 15 residues. DNA of the CDR3: TGCGCCAGCAGCCAAGGACCCGGCGGTCACACTGAAGCTTTCTTT. Its protein is CASSQGPGGHTEAFF.

The chain is built from TRBV28 and TRBJ1-1; no clear D gene. Germline CDR1 is MDHEN and CDR2 is SYDVKM. V dropped 6 bases and J dropped 0 bases, with 8 bases sitting between them. This CDR3 is 13 amino acids long. DNA of the CDR3: TGTGCCAGCAGAACAGATATGAACACTGAAGCTTTCTTT. It codes for CASRTDMNTEAFF.

This clone was recorded only once. The CDR3: CASSLGALTSTDTQYF. The CDR3 coding sequence is TGTGCCAGCAGCTTGGGTGCACTAACTAGCACAGATACGCAGTATTTT. The gene calls are TRBV5-4 and TRBJ2-3; no clear D gene. The CDR3 totals 16 residues. Between the trimmed V and J ends, which lost 0 bases and 0 bases, there was a span of 11 bases. Germline lookup yields CDR1 SGHNT and CDR2 YYREEE (reference sequence).

With respect to this clone: The junction shows a germline mismatch at one end, possibly a read error. The chain has TRBV29-1 and TRBJ1-2; tentative D call: TRBD1 (5 bases). This CDR3 region has 13 residues. CDR1 SQVTM and CDR2 ANQGSEA come from the germline V gene. CDR3 sequence (DNA): TGCAGCGCTGAACACATGACAGAAGGCGGCTACACCTTC. Translating it yields CSAEHMTEGGYTF. Drawing the rest from reference TRBV29-1 and TRBJ1-2, the complete variable domain is SAVISQKPSRDICQRGTSLTIQCQVDSQVTMMFWYRQQPGQSLTLIATANQGSEATYESGFVIDKFPISRPNLTFSTLTVSNMSPEDSSIYLCSAEHMTEGGYTFGSGTRLTVV.